This TCR beta chain was documented in a study of human T cells and chemical hapten exposure. Study summary: Sensitization employed 2% DPC on about 2 cm by about 2 cm of upper inner arm skin. Patients, chiefly female, had alopecia areata, totalis or universalis. Points from the study as a whole: Controls formed significantly fewer large CDR3 similarity clusters than expanded TCRs did.

Time point here: patch test 1, 2 weeks after DPC sensitization. Treatment of the sample: therapeutic diphenylcyclopropenone sensitization with weekly scalp DPC. Authors' analysis steps: Per sample, the median was around 100,000 TCRs, with values from roughly 25,000 to 750,000. TCRdb itself ran the RACE reads through MiXCR, one entry per CDR3 protein. Here the V and J calls rest on TCRdb's processing, not on the authors' analysis. The table records fewer than 500,000 distinct CDR3 sequences, approximately 5.1% of them present only once. This clonotype was recorded many times. The antigen is unknown. The junction departs from the called germline gene at one end, perhaps through a read error. CDR3 length: 16 residues. Germline CDR1 is SNHLY and CDR2 is FYNNEI.

The genes are TRBV2 and TRBJ1-3, with a possible D match to TRBD1 (5 bases). The source was whole blood, collected in connection with sensitization to the hapten diphenylcyclopropenone (DPC). This TCR was recovered from a woman aged 50 to 60 with alopecia areata. Some clones in this sample may be carry-over from other donors' samples. CDR3 sequence reads: CASSGDFLGPGYTIYF. CDR3 in DNA: TGTGCCAGCAGTGGGGACTTTCTTGGGCCTGGATACACCATATATTTT.